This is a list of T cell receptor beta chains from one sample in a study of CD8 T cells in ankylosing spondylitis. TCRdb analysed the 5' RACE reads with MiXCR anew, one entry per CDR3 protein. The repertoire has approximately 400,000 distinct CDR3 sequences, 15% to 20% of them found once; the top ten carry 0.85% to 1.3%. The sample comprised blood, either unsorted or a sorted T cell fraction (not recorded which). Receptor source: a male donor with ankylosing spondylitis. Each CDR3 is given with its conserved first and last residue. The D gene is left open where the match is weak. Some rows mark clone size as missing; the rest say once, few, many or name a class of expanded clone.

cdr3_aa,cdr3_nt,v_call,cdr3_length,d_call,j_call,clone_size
CASSNDVGEREQFF,TGTGCCAGCTCAAACGATGTGGGCGAGAGAGAGCAGTTCTTC,TRBV18,14,NA,TRBJ2-1,NA
CATGGSGSYNEQFF,TGTGCCACGGGGGGGAGCGGGAGCTACAATGAGCAGTTCTTC,TRBV24-1,14,TRBD2,TRBJ2-1,few
CASSTSRGLGYEQYF,TGTGCCAGCAGTACCTCCAGGGGGTTGGGGTACGAGCAGTACTTC,TRBV27,15,TRBD1,TRBJ2-7,NA
CASRGTGVGNSNQPQHF,TGTGCCAGCAGGGGGACAGGGGTGGGTAATAGCAATCAGCCCCAGCATTTT,TRBV3-1,17,TRBD1,TRBJ1-5,few
CASSLLRDLKTGELFF,TGTGCCAGCAGTCTGCTCCGGGACCTGAAAACCGGGGAGCTGTTTTTT,TRBV5-6,16,NA,TRBJ2-2,NA
CASSSLQGEGWTYEQYF,TGTGCCAGCAGCTCGCTACAGGGGGAGGGTTGGACCTACGAGCAGTACTTC,TRBV5-6,17,NA,TRBJ2-7,NA
CSARSGGRIYNSPLHF,TGCAGTGCTAGGTCAGGAGGCAGAATTTATAATTCACCCCTCCACTTT,TRBV20-1,16,NA,TRBJ1-6,few
CASSISGSSRHEQFF,TGTGCCAGCTCAATTAGCGGGAGCTCTAGACATGAGCAGTTCTTC,TRBV18,15,TRBD2,TRBJ2-1,NA
CASNRDSARFTDTQYF,TGTGCCAGCAACCGGGACTCGGCCCGTTTCACAGATACGCAGTATTTT,TRBV5-6,16,NA,TRBJ2-3,once
CASSQGPHERGDTIYF,TGCGCCAGCAGCCAAGGCCCCCACGAAAGGGGAGACACCATATATTTT,TRBV4-1,16,NA,TRBJ1-3,few
CASTARVGTINEQFF,TGTGCCAGCACCGCCCGGGTAGGTACCATCAATGAGCAGTTCTTC,TRBV12-3/TRBV12-4,15,NA,TRBJ2-1,NA
CASSPGQVSPSGNTIYF,TGTGCCAGCAGTCCGGGACAGGTATCCCCCTCTGGAAACACCATATATTTT,TRBV6-1,17,TRBD1,TRBJ1-3,once
CASSPSPIEDTQYF,TGTGCCAGCAGCCCCTCCCCAATAGAAGATACGCAGTATTTT,TRBV28,14,NA,TRBJ2-3,NA
CSVGGGHRGPRAFF,TGCAGCGTTGGGGGGGGGCACAGGGGACCGCGTGCTTTCTTT,TRBV29-1,14,TRBD1,TRBJ1-1,few
CAGQAGAYEQYF,TGTGCCGGGCAAGCGGGGGCCTACGAGCAGTACTTC,TRBV30,12,TRBD2,TRBJ2-7,NA
CASSLGTGKNEQFF,TGTGCCAGCAGTTTAGGGACAGGGAAGAATGAGCAGTTCTTC,TRBV27,14,TRBD1,TRBJ2-1,NA
CASSVKWTGELFF,TGTGCCAGCAGCGTAAAATGGACCGGGGAGCTGTTTTTT,TRBV9,13,NA,TRBJ2-2,NA
CASRGGSTGELFF,TGTGCCAGCAGGGGGGGAAGCACCGGGGAGCTGTTTTTT,TRBV2,13,NA,TRBJ2-2,NA
CASSKTGGKVNTEAFF,TGTGCCAGCAGCAAGACAGGGGGGAAGGTGAACACTGAAGCTTTCTTT,TRBV6-1,16,TRBD1,TRBJ1-1,NA
CASSPEGPQPQHF,TGTGCCAGCTCACCGGAAGGACCTCAGCCCCAGCATTTT,TRBV18,13,NA,TRBJ1-5,NA
CASSLRPGQLYGYTF,TGTGCCAGCAGTTTACGCCCCGGACAGCTCTATGGCTACACCTTC,TRBV27,15,NA,TRBJ1-2,NA
CASSTSGPLTDTQYF,TGTGCCAGCAGTACTAGCGGGCCGCTCACAGATACGCAGTATTTT,TRBV12-3/TRBV12-4,15,TRBD2,TRBJ2-3,NA
CASSEGAGGRNEQFF,TGTGCCAGCAGTGAAGGGGCGGGGGGGAGGAATGAGCAGTTCTTC,TRBV6-1,15,TRBD2,TRBJ2-1,few
CASSFGQGSNSGNTIYF,TGTGCCAGCAGTTTCGGACAGGGGAGTAACTCTGGAAACACCATATATTTT,TRBV12-3/TRBV12-4,17,TRBD1,TRBJ1-3,few
CASSSGTSPYEQYF,TGTGCCAGCAGTTCAGGGACGTCTCCCTACGAGCAGTACTTC,TRBV6-5,14,NA,TRBJ2-7,NA
CASSLWGGQETQYF,TGTGCCAGCAGCTTGTGGGGGGGCCAAGAGACCCAGTACTTC,TRBV5-6,14,TRBD2,TRBJ2-5,few
CASSEGGQGGQPQHF,TGTGCCAGCAGCGAGGGGGGACAGGGGGGTCAGCCCCAGCATTTT,TRBV9,15,TRBD1,TRBJ1-5,NA
CASSQEGGSGELFF,TGTGCCAGCAGCCAAGAGGGGGGTTCCGGGGAGCTGTTTTTT,TRBV4-2,14,NA,TRBJ2-2,few
CSARGLAGIGELFF,TGCAGTGCTAGGGGATTAGCGGGAATCGGGGAGCTGTTTTTT,TRBV20-1,14,TRBD2,TRBJ2-2,few
CASSEARSYGYTF,TGTGCCAGCAGTGAAGCGCGCAGCTATGGCTACACCTTC,TRBV2,13,NA,TRBJ1-2,NA
CASSSGGASNGELFF,TGTGCCAGCAGTTCGGGGGGCGCGTCTAACGGGGAGCTGTTTTTT,TRBV12-3/TRBV12-4,15,NA,TRBJ2-2,few
CASSLTGLSNTEAFF,TGCGCCAGCAGCTTGACAGGGCTATCGAACACTGAAGCTTTCTTT,TRBV5-1,15,NA,TRBJ1-1,many
CASSQVGGTQYF,TGCGCCAGCAGCCAAGTGGGTGGGACCCAGTACTTC,TRBV4-1,12,NA,TRBJ2-5,few
CASSSGQGGAEAFF,TGTGCCAGCAGTTCGGGACAGGGGGGCGCTGAAGCTTTCTTT,TRBV6-5,14,TRBD1,TRBJ1-1,few
CSAAGLAGVHEQYF,TGCAGTGCTGCCGGACTAGCGGGAGTCCACGAGCAGTACTTC,TRBV20-1,14,TRBD2,TRBJ2-7,NA
CASSPAGAGTYEQYF,TGTGCCAGCAGCCCAGCGGGGGCAGGGACCTACGAGCAGTACTTC,TRBV12-3/TRBV12-4,15,TRBD2,TRBJ2-7,many
CASSPHLQGLVAKNIQYF,TGTGCCAGCAGTCCCCACCTACAGGGCCTAGTAGCCAAAAACATTCAGTACTTC,TRBV27,18,NA,TRBJ2-4,NA
CASRARTSGIRQETQYF,TGTGCCAGCAGGGCCCGGACTAGCGGAATTCGACAAGAGACCCAGTACTTC,TRBV25-1,17,TRBD2,TRBJ2-5,few
CASSLGGLLTGELFF,TGTGCCAGCAGTTTGGGGGGGCTTCTGACCGGGGAGCTGTTTTTT,TRBV28,15,NA,TRBJ2-2,few
CASRRADKTNYGYTF,TGTGCCAGCAGGCGAGCGGACAAAACTAACTATGGCTACACCTTC,TRBV12-3/TRBV12-4,15,NA,TRBJ1-2,few
CASTAPRGGYTF,TGTGCCAGCACGGCCCCCAGGGGAGGCTACACCTTC,TRBV6-6,12,NA,TRBJ1-2,NA
CASRHRDSMSNQPQHF,TGTGCCAGCAGACACCGGGACTCCATGAGCAATCAGCCCCAGCATTTT,TRBV6-1,16,NA,TRBJ1-5,NA
CASSLLGGGGKTQYF,TGTGCCAGCAGCCTTCTAGGGGGCGGAGGGAAGACCCAGTACTTC,TRBV28,15,NA,TRBJ2-5,many
CASSASGEGGWGYTF,TGTGCCAGCAGTGCCTCGGGGGAGGGTGGATGGGGCTACACCTTC,TRBV2,15,NA,TRBJ1-2,few
CASSEQGAHEQYF,TGTGCCAGCAGTGAGCAGGGTGCCCACGAGCAGTACTTC,TRBV2,13,NA,TRBJ2-7,NA
CASTFGGGPTDTQYF,TGTGCCAGCACTTTCGGAGGCGGACCCACAGATACGCAGTATTTT,TRBV11-1,15,NA,TRBJ2-3,NA
CSARDLREGSGELFF,TGCAGTGCTAGAGATCTCCGGGAGGGCTCCGGGGAGCTGTTTTTT,TRBV20-1,15,TRBD2,TRBJ2-2,many
CSVVGVEAFF,TGCAGCGTTGTGGGGGTTGAAGCTTTCTTT,TRBV29-1,10,NA,TRBJ1-1,NA
CASSPNQGRSTDTQYF,TGTGCCAGCAGCCCCAATCAGGGCCGCTCCACAGATACGCAGTATTTT,TRBV7-3,16,NA,TRBJ2-3,few
CASKKGDYHEQYF,TGTGCCAGCAAGAAAGGGGACTACCACGAGCAGTACTTC,TRBV5-5,13,TRBD2,TRBJ2-7,few
CASSLRAGTSTDTQYF,TGTGCCAGCAGCTTAAGGGCTGGAACTAGCACAGATACGCAGTATTTT,TRBV7-9,16,NA,TRBJ2-3,NA
CASSRAGVSTDTQYF,TGTGCCAGCAGCCGAGCGGGAGTTAGCACAGATACGCAGTATTTT,TRBV7-6,15,TRBD2,TRBJ2-3,NA
CASRDRRGSSYNEQFF,TGTGCCAGCAGGGACCGGAGGGGGAGCTCCTACAATGAGCAGTTCTTC,TRBV7-8,16,NA,TRBJ2-1,few